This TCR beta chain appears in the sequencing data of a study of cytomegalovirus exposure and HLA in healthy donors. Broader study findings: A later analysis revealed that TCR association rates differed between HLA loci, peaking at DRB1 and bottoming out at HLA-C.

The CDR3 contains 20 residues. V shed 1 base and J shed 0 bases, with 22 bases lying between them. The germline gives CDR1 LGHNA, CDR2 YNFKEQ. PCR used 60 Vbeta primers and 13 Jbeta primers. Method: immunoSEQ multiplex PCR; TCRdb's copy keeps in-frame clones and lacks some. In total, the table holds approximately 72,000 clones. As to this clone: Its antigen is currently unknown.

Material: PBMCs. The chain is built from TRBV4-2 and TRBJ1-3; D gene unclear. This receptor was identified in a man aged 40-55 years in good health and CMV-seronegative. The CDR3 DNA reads TGTGCCAGCAGCCAAGGTTACCGGGCCGGAGGCCCGCTCTCTGGAAACACCATATATTTT. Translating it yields CASSQGYRAGGPLSGNTIYF.